The text below deals with one T cell receptor beta chain. No cognate antigen has been identified for it. Base qualities are not provided; no much larger clone lies one nucleotide away. Including cysteine and phenylalanine, the CDR3 has 13 amino acids. This entry keeps only the CDR3 DNA: 39 bases, framed from base 1. CDR1 SEHNR and CDR2 FQNEAQ were looked up in the germline V gene (reference sequence). Using the deep immunoSEQ assay, TCR CDR3 regions were amplified from genomic DNA by multiplex PCR. Extracted genomic DNA from each cell subset was distributed evenly across all wells of several immunoSEQ 96-well plates, and each plate was treated as a replicate. For sorted subsets, 150 to 250 ng genomic DNA, equal to about 30,000 T cell genomes, was loaded into each replicate PCR. The purified libraries were quantified using a Qubit 3.0 fluorometer, sized with a Bioanalyzer 2100, and then quantified again using the KAPA Library Quantification kit. Each immunoSEQ 96-well plate was sequenced on its own single-read 150-cycle Illumina NextSeq 550 flow cell. The original methods were these. Because the immunoSEQ output held only junctional sequences and lacked quality scores, the filtering could not match the filtering applied to full-length reads. Sequences were annotated with PyIR, a Python wrapper for IgBLAST v1.9, using IMGT germline references to assign V/J genes and CDR3. Reads with weak V/J assignments (E-value above 1e-6), missing CDR3, stop codons, out-of-frame junctions, or ambiguous translated residues were removed. V3J clonotypes were defined by identical inferred V gene, J gene, and CDR3 amino acid sequence. Percentage overlap between repertoires was computed as shared unique clonotypes divided by the size of the smaller repertoire. RTK rarefaction, the Chao1 estimator, and Recon v2.1 estimates of unobserved clonotypes were used to assess repertoire richness. OLGA was used to compute generation probabilities for all TCRbeta clonotypes that the gDNA method yielded from a few donors. TCRdb obtained this table from immuneACCESS and retained in-frame rearrangements with V and J assigned. These tables miss some clones; where compared with another copy, unresolved V genes account for less than half of the shortfall, and the remainder is unexplained. That table is the source of V, J and clone size, and D and trimming were worked out from the DNA. This sample has a few million clones in its table, and 85% to 95% of those were observed once. The ten largest clones capture 0.35% to 0.5% of the sample.

The sample comes from a study of shared clonotypes between healthy human individuals (TCRdb year 2020). For the study in its entirety: Three men and a couple of women, aged 18 to 49 years, made up the cohort. For each donor, CD4 naive and CD4 memory were each run on three plates, CD8 naive on two plates, and CD8 memory on one plate. The study deeply sequenced blood TCR repertoires of about 5 healthy adults to estimate repertoire size and the extent of clonotype sharing between individuals. Libraries were prepared and TCR repertoires were sequenced by different laboratories using diverse techniques, in order to increase sequencing depth and limit assay-specific biases. Leukapheresis yielded between about 0.9 and 9 billion PBMCs per donor.

The donors were healthy, HIV-negative adults who had no recently reported acute infections or vaccinations. Every donor was a Caucasian adult living in Nashville, Tennessee, USA. CD4+ T cells were enriched by magnetic negative selection, after which naive cells were positively selected on CD45RA and the negative fraction was taken as the memory subset. Blood was obtained by leukapheresis, after which PBMCs were separated by Ficoll-Histopaque density gradient centrifugation and cryopreserved in liquid nitrogen vapor phase. Analytical flow cytometry was used to check the purity and quantity of each magnetically sorted T cell population. Genomic DNA was isolated from each sorted fraction and quantified by UV absorbance on a Nanodrop 2000c. Broader findings and caveats from the paper: Because the study included only a small number of donors, the genetic and exposure-history diversity represented was limited. Across a few donors, around 5.4% of naive CD4, approximately 3.6% of naive CD8, around 2.1% of memory CD4, and over 0.35% of memory CD8 clonotypes were shared. Compared with non-shared clonotypes, the clonotypes found in all four sorted-subset donors had higher generation probabilities. Based on pairwise subsampling, the degree of clonotype sharing among donors was expected to be affected by sequencing depth. Naive subsets generally had larger estimated clonotype richness than memory subsets did. Sampling was restricted to blood, and TCR repertoires in tissues likely differ from the TCR repertoires found in blood. Incomplete sequencing was indicated by rarefaction of sorted-subset datasets, despite the large sequencing depth.

The chain employs TRBV7-9 and TRBJ1-1, with TRBD1 tentatively as D gene (6 bases match). This receptor was identified in a man between 18 and 35 years old in good health. Some clones in this sample may be carry-over from other donors' samples. The sequenced sample consisted of naive CD4+ T cells from PBMCs. What this sample's cell subset or site label stands for: CD45RA+ positively selected. The CDR3 region has the sequence CAGRGTLNTEAFF. The sequence in DNA is TGTGCAGGGAGGGGGACCCTGAACACTGAAGCTTTCTTT.